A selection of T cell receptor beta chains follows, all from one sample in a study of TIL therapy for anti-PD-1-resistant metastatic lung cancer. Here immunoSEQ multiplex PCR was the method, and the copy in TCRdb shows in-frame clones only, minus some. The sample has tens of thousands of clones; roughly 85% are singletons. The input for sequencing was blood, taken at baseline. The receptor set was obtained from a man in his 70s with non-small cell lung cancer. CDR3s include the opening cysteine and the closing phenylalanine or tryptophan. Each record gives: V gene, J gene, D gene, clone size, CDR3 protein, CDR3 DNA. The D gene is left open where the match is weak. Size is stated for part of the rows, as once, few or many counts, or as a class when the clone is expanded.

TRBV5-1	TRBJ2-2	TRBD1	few	CASSTGQSTGELFF	TGCGCCAGCAGCACGGGACAGTCGACCGGGGAGCTGTTTTTT
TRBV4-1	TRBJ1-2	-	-	CASSQDNRAIYGYTF	TGCGCCAGCAGCCAAGATAACAGGGCCATCTATGGCTACACCTTC
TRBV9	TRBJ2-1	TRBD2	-	CASSAGGSSYNEQFF	TGTGCCAGCAGCGCGGGGGGGAGCTCCTACAATGAGCAGTTCTTC
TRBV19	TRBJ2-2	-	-	CASSIGVEGATGELFF	TGTGCCAGTAGTATAGGGGTGGAGGGGGCCACCGGGGAGCTGTTTTTT
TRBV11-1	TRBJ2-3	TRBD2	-	CASSYGLAGVIDTQYF	TGTGCCAGCAGCTACGGACTAGCGGGAGTGATAGATACGCAGTATTTT
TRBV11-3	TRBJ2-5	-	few	CASSLDSQETQYF	TGTGCCAGCAGCTTAGACTCTCAAGAGACCCAGTACTTC
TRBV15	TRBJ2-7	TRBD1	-	CATSRETGGYYEQYF	TGTGCCACCAGCAGAGAAACAGGGGGTTACTACGAGCAGTACTTC
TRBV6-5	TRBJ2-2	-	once	CASSYKGEGTGELFF	TGTGCCAGCAGTTACAAGGGTGAAGGCACCGGGGAGCTGTTTTTT
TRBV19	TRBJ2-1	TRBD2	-	CASSLAPTSDEQFF	TGTGCCAGTAGCCTCGCCCCGACTAGCGATGAGCAGTTCTTC
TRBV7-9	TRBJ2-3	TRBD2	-	CASSLGLAGFTDTQYF	TGTGCCAGCAGCCTCGGACTAGCGGGTTTCACAGATACGCAGTATTTT
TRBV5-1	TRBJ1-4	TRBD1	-	CASSPTGRANEKLFF	TGCGCCAGCAGCCCGACAGGGAGAGCTAATGAAAAACTGTTTTTT
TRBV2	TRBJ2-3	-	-	CASSVLAGATDTQYF	TGTGCCAGCAGTGTTCTGGCGGGGGCCACAGATACGCAGTATTTT
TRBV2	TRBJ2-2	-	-	CASSEGGPGELFF	TGTGCCAGCAGTGAGGGCGGACCCGGGGAGCTGTTTTTT
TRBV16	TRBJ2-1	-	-	CASSQERRQFF	TGTGCCAGCAGCCAGGAGAGGAGGCAGTTCTTC
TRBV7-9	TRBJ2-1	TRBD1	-	CASSLARTGSHEQFF	TGTGCCAGCAGCTTAGCGCGGACAGGGTCCCATGAGCAGTTCTTC
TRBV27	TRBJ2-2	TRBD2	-	CASSRGRAYTGELFF	TGTGCCAGTAGTAGAGGGAGGGCTTACACCGGGGAGCTGTTTTTT
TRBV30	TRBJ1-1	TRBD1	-	CAGQGQENTEAFF	TGTGCCGGACAAGGACAGGAGAACACTGAAGCTTTCTTT
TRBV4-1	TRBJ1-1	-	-	CASSLGRENTEAFF	TGCGCCAGCAGCCTGGGACGGGAGAACACTGAAGCTTTCTTT
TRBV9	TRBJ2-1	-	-	CASSPGPAYNEQFF	TGTGCCAGCAGCCCCGGGCCGGCCTACAATGAGCAGTTCTTC
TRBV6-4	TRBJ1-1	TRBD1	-	CASRDSDRGTEAFF	TGTGCCAGCAGGGATTCTGACAGGGGCACTGAAGCTTTCTTT
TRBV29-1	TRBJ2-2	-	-	CSAIPPGRGTGELFF	TGCAGCGCCATCCCCCCCGGGAGAGGTACCGGGGAGCTGTTTTTT
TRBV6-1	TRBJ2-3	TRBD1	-	CASSDQQGDTQYF	TGTGCCAGCAGTGATCAACAGGGGGATACGCAGTATTTT
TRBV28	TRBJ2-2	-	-	CASSPPGTARPGELFF	TGTGCCAGCAGTCCCCCCGGGACGGCCCGCCCCGGGGAGCTGTTTTTT
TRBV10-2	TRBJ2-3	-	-	CASSGVSLTDTQYF	TGCGCCAGCAGTGGAGTTAGCCTCACAGATACGCAGTATTTT
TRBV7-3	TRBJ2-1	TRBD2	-	CASRSGLATTDEQFF	TGTGCCAGCAGATCAGGACTAGCCACTACGGATGAGCAGTTCTTC
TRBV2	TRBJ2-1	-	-	CASISDTNEQFF	TGTGCCAGCATTAGTGACACAAATGAGCAGTTCTTC
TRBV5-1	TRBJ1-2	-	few	CASSPVESYGYTF	TGCGCCAGCAGCCCCGTAGAGAGCTATGGCTACACCTTC
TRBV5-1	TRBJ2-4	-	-	CASSLEKVAKNIQYF	TGCGCCAGCAGCTTGGAAAAGGTAGCCAAAAACATTCAGTACTTC
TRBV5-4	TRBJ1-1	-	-	CASSLGDEAFF	TGTGCCAGCAGCTTGGGGGACGAAGCTTTCTTT
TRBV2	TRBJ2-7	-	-	CASGRQVDYEQYF	TGTGCCAGCGGGAGACAGGTGGACTACGAGCAGTACTTC
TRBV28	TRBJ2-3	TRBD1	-	CASRYGQGTDTQYF	TGTGCCAGCAGATACGGACAGGGTACAGATACGCAGTATTTT
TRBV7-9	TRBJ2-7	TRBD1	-	CASSLVRGQGAREQYF	TGTGCCAGCAGCTTAGTGCGCGGACAGGGGGCTCGGGAGCAGTACTTC
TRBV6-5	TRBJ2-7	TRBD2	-	CASRYGTSGSYEQYF	TGTGCCAGCAGGTACGGGACTAGCGGCTCCTACGAGCAGTACTTC
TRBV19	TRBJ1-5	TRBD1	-	CASSITGVGNQPQHF	TGTGCCAGTAGTATCACAGGGGTAGGCAATCAGCCCCAGCATTTT
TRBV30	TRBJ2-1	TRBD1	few	CAWRDRAEQFF	TGTGCCTGGAGGGACAGGGCTGAGCAGTTCTTC
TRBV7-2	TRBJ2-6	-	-	CASSLVAGITGANVLTF	TGTGCCAGCAGCTTAGTTGCAGGAATCACTGGGGCCAACGTCCTGACTTTC
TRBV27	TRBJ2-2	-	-	CASSLSGYGELFF	TGTGCCAGCAGTTTATCGGGGTACGGGGAGCTGTTTTTT
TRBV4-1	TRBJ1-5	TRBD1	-	CASSQENRGLHSGQPQHF	TGCGCCAGCAGCCAAGAAAACAGGGGCCTTCATTCGGGGCAGCCCCAGCATTTT
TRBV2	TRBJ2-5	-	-	CASIRGRKTQYF	TGTGCCAGCATCCGGGGTCGGAAGACCCAGTACTTC
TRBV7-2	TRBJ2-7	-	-	CASSPTFGSFYEQYF	TGTGCCAGCAGCCCCACCTTCGGAAGCTTCTACGAGCAGTACTTC
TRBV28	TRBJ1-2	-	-	CASSLGLDRSYGYTF	TGTGCCAGCAGTTTAGGACTCGACAGGTCTTATGGCTACACCTTC
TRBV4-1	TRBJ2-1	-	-	CASSQDNGGTHYNEQFF	TGCGCCAGCAGCCAAGATAATGGCGGGACTCACTACAATGAGCAGTTCTTC